The clone carrying this TCR beta chain was picked up a small number of times. Its specificity is unknown. The sample comes from a study of cytomegalovirus exposure and HLA in healthy donors. V shed 4 bases, J shed 8 bases, and the junction held 9 bases outside the gene matches. CDR3 length: 14 amino acids. The germline CDR1 and CDR2 sequences are SNHLY and FYNNEI. 60 Vbeta and 13 Jbeta primers were used in PCR. Sequencing was performed with immunoSEQ multiplex PCR; in TCRdb, only in-frame clones are kept and a portion is missing. The data contain some 180,000 clones, 8.5% to 10% of them seen just once; the ten biggest clones take up about 1.2%. The study, taken as a whole, reports: After further analysis at a later stage, 16,951 TCR beta sequences were associated with HLA alleles at 0.05 false discovery rate.

The TCR sequence derives from a woman in her twenties or thirties in good health and CMV-seropositive. The sequenced sample consisted of PBMCs. The J gene is TRBJ1-2, the V gene TRBV2, with 8 bases aligning to TRBD1. The CDR3 is CASSGTGTGDGYTF. DNA of the CDR3: TGTGCCAGCAGTGGCACCGGGACAGGAGACGGCTACACCTTC. The variable domain in full, completed from reference TRBV2 and TRBJ1-2, reads EPEVTQTPSHQVTQMGQEVILRCVPISNHLYFYWYRQILGQKVEFLVSFYNNEISEKSEIFDDQFSVERPDGSNFTLKIRSTKLEDSAMYFCASSGTGTGDGYTFGSGTRLTVV.